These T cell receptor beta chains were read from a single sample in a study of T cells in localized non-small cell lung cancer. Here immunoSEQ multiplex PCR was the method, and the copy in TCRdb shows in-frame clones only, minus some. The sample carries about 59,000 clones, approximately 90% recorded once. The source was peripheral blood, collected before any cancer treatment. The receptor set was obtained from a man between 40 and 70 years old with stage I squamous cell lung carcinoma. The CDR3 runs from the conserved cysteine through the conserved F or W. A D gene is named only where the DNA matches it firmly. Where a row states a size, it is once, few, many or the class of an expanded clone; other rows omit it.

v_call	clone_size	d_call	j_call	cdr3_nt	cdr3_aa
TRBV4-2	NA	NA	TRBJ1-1	TGTGCCAGCAGCCATTTCGGACAGAACGCTGAAGCTTTCTTT	CASSHFGQNAEAFF
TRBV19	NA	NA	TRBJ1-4	TGTGCCATCAGGACCGGGGAAAAACTGTTTTTT	CAIRTGEKLFF
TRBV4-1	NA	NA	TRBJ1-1	TGCGCCAGCAAAGGAGAGGGGGGTTCTGGCACTGAAGCTTTCTTT	CASKGEGGSGTEAFF
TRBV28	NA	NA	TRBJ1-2	TGTGCCAGCAGAACAGGGAACTATGGCTACACCTTC	CASRTGNYGYTF
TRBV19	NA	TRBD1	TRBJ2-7	TGTGCCAGTAGTAGTGGCCGGGACAGCTCCTACGAGCAGTACTTC	CASSSGRDSSYEQYF
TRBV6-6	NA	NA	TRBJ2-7	TGTGCCAGCAGTTACTCGACAGGATACGAGCAGTACTTC	CASSYSTGYEQYF
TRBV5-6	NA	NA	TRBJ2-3	TGTGCCAGCAGCTCCGGGCCCTCTGTCAGCACAGATACGCAGTATTTT	CASSSGPSVSTDTQYF
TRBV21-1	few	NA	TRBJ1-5	TGTGCCAGCAGCAAAAAGGGAAATCAGCCCCAGCATTTT	CASSKKGNQPQHF
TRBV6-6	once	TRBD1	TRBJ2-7	TGTGCCAGCAGTTACCTCCCCCAGGGGGTCTACGAGCAGTACTTC	CASSYLPQGVYEQYF
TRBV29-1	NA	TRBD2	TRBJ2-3	TGCAGCGTTGACAGCCCTAGCGGGCTCAGCACAGATACGCAGTATTTT	CSVDSPSGLSTDTQYF
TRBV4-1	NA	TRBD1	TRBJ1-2	TGCGCCAGCAGCCAAAACCCGGGACAGGGGGCGCCTGGCTATGGCTACACCTTC	CASSQNPGQGAPGYGYTF
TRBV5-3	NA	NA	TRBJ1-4	TGTGCCAGAAGCTTCTCGGAAAATGAAAAACTGTTTTTT	CARSFSENEKLFF
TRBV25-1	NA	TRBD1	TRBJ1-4	TGTGCCAGCAGTGAATATAGGGGGACAGGGGAAGAAAAACTGTTTTTT	CASSEYRGTGEEKLFF
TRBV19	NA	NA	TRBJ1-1	TGTGCCAGTAGCCCCTCGCTACGGGGGGACACTGAAGCTTTCTTT	CASSPSLRGDTEAFF
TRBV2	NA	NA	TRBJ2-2	TGTGCCAGCAGCATAAACGCCCCCGGGAGTACCGGGGAGCTGTTTTTT	CASSINAPGSTGELFF
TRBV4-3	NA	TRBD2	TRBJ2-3	TGCGCCAGCAGCCTTGAAGTGGCTAGCGGGCACGGGGGGAGAACAGATACGCAGTATTTT	CASSLEVASGHGGRTDTQYF
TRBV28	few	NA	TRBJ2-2	TGTGCCAGCAGCCTTACATGGGTCACCGGGGAGCTGTTTTTT	CASSLTWVTGELFF
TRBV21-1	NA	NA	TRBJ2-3	TGTGCCAGCAGCGTACCACTAGGTGATAACACAGATACGCAGTATTTT	CASSVPLGDNTDTQYF
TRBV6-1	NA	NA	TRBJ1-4	TGTGCCAGCACCCTCAGCTTAACGAATGAAAAACTGTTTTTT	CASTLSLTNEKLFF
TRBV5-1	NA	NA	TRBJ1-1	TGCGCCAGCAGCCCCTTCGGGCAGAACACTGAAGCTTTCTTT	CASSPFGQNTEAFF
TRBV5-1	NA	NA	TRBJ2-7	TGCGCCAGCAGCTCCCTCTACGAGCAGTACTTC	CASSSLYEQYF
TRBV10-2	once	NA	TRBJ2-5	TGCGCCAGCAGTGACCGCCCTTGGACCGGACAAGAGACCCAGTACTTC	CASSDRPWTGQETQYF
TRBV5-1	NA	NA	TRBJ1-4	TGCGCCAGCAGCTCCGACAGAAATGAAAAACTGTTTTTT	CASSSDRNEKLFF
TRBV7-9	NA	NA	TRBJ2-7	TGTGCCAGCAGCTCGTCCGGGCGGGCCTACGAGCAGTACTTC	CASSSSGRAYEQYF
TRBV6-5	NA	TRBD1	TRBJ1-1	TGTGCCAGCAGCTATACAGGGGGCCGGGGAGCTTTCTTT	CASSYTGGRGAFF
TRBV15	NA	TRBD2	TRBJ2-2	TGTGCCACCACGGCGGCCAGCGGGAGCCGAACCGGGGAGCTGTTTTTT	CATTAASGSRTGELFF
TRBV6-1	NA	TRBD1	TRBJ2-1	TGTGCCATCCTACCCGGGACAGGGGGAAGGGATGAGCAGTTCTTC	CAILPGTGGRDEQFF
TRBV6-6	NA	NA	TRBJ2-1	TGTGCCAGCAGTTCTCCGGATGAGCAGTTCTTC	CASSSPDEQFF
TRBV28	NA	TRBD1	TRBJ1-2	TGTGCCAGCAGTTTAAACCCAGGGACAGCAACAATAGCTAACTATGGCTACACCTTC	CASSLNPGTATIANYGYTF
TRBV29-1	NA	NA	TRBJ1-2	TGCAGCGTGGGGGTCGGGTCTTTTCTCTATGGCTACACCTTC	CSVGVGSFLYGYTF
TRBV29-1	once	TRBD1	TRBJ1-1	TGCAGCGTAGCCACGGGACAGGCGAACACTGAAGCTTTCTTT	CSVATGQANTEAFF
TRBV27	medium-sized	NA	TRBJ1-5	TGTGCCAGCAGCCTGGGGGGGAGGGGGGCCCAGCATTTT	CASSLGGRGAQHF
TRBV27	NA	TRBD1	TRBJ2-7	TGTGCCAGCAGTTCCCGACAGGGCACATCCTACGAGCAGTACTTC	CASSSRQGTSYEQYF
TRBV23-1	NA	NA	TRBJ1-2	TGCGCCAGCATTCAGGGAACGGGCTACACCTTC	CASIQGTGYTF
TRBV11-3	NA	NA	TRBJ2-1	TGTGCCAGCAGCAGTGGAGGGTCGGCCAATGAGCAGTTCTTC	CASSSGGSANEQFF
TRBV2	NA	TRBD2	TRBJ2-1	TGTGCCAGCAGTCCTCCGGGGGGCAATGAGCAGTTCTTC	CASSPPGGNEQFF
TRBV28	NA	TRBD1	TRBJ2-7	TGTGCCAGCAGGCGACAGGGCGACTACGAGCAGTACTTC	CASRRQGDYEQYF
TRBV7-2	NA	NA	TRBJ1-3	TGTGCCAGCAGCTTAGCCGCCGGACAAGCTGGAAACACCATATATTTT	CASSLAAGQAGNTIYF
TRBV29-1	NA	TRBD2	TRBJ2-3	TGCAGCGTATCGACTAGCGGGAGGGCCGGCGATACGCAGTATTTT	CSVSTSGRAGDTQYF
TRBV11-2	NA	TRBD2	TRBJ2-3	TGTGCCAGCAGCCCCCGACTAGCGGGAGTTTCTACGCAGTATTTT	CASSPRLAGVSTQYF
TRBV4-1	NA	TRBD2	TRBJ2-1	TGCGCCAGCAGCCGGACTAGCCAGAGCTCCTACAATGAGCAGTTCTTC	CASSRTSQSSYNEQFF
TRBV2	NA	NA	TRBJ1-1	TGTGCCAGCAGTAAAATCGGGCAGACTGGAGCTGAAGCTTTCTTT	CASSKIGQTGAEAFF
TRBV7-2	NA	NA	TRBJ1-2	TGTGCCAGCAGCTTCTTGGGACCGCGGTCCGGCTACACCTTC	CASSFLGPRSGYTF
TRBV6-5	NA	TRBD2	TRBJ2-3	TGTGCCAGCAGTTACAAAGCGGGAGCCACAGATACGCAGTATTTT	CASSYKAGATDTQYF
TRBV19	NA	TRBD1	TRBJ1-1	TGTGCCAGTAGCTTGGACAGGCAAAGCACTGAAGCTTTCTTT	CASSLDRQSTEAFF
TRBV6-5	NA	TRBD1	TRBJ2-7	TGTGCCAGCAGACGAACCAAGACAGGGTTTGAGCAGTACTTC	CASRRTKTGFEQYF
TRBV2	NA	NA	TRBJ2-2	TGTGCCAGCAGTGAGGTAGCGATGGAAACGGGGGAGCTGTTTTTT	CASSEVAMETGELFF
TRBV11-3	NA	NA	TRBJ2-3	TGTGCCAGCAGCGCCCACCCAGCAGCAGATACGCAGTATTTT	CASSAHPAADTQYF
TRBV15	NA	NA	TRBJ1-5	TGTGCCACCAGCAGAGCGGGGGGGAATCAGCCCCAGCATTTT	CATSRAGGNQPQHF
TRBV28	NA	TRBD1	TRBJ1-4	TGTGCCAGCAGTTTATTTCTACAGGGGGCGCGTGAAAAACTGTTTTTT	CASSLFLQGAREKLFF
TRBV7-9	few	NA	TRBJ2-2	TGTGCCAGCAGCTTATTATCCACCGGGGAGCTGTTTTTT	CASSLLSTGELFF
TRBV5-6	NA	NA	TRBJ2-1	TGTGCCAGCAGCTCCCTGGGGTCTCCCTCCTACAATGAGCAGTTCTTC	CASSSLGSPSYNEQFF
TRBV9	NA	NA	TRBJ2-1	TGTGCCAGCAGCGTAGGTTTCGGACACAATGAGCAGTTCTTC	CASSVGFGHNEQFF
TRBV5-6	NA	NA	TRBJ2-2	TGTGCCAGCAGCTTGGCGGGTTACCCCGGGGAGCTGTTTTTT	CASSLAGYPGELFF
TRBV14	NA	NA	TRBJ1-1	TGTGCCAGCAGCCCCCACCTGGACACTGAAGCTTTCTTT	CASSPHLDTEAFF
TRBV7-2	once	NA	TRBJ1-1	TGTGCCATTAGACCCTCCGGTGGGGACACTGAAGCTTTCTTT	CAIRPSGGDTEAFF
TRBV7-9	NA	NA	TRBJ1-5	TGTGCCAGCAGCTTATCGTGGGGGCAGGGTCAGCCCCAGCATTTT	CASSLSWGQGQPQHF
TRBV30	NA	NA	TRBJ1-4	TGTGCCCTCGGTGATGAAAAACTGTTTTTT	CALGDEKLFF
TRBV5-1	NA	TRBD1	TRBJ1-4	TGCGCCAGCCGCCGGACAGGGATTAATGAAAAACTGTTTTTT	CASRRTGINEKLFF